This record looks at one T cell receptor (beta chain) sequence and its context. The V end lost 0 bases, the J end lost 0 bases, and 10 bases lay between the germline ends. Germline V gives CDR1 SGDLS, CDR2 YYNGEE. CDR3 size: 16 residues. The entry originates in a study of blood T cell repertoires in COVID-19. About the research overall: Samples of COVID-19 (acute and convalescent) were obtained from the United States, Italy and Spain.

Generated by immunoSEQ multiplex PCR, the TCRdb table keeps only in-frame clones and is missing some. The repertoire consists of 35,000 to 45,000 clones, with about 91% occurring once and the leading ten covering roughly 7.2%. The sequence was obtained from a human donor in a cohort sampled during active COVID-19. The V gene is TRBV9, the J gene TRBJ2-1; D might be TRBD1 (5 bases). Sequencing was performed on peripheral blood. The CDR3 region is CASSVAGRGSYNEQFF. As DNA, the CDR3 is TGTGCCAGCAGCGTAGCGGGTAGGGGCTCCTACAATGAGCAGTTCTTC.